A few counts support the clone carrying this TCR beta chain. No antigen is known for it. The PCR had 60 Vbeta and 13 Jbeta primers. Generated by immunoSEQ multiplex PCR, the TCRdb table keeps only in-frame clones and is missing some. The sample yields 150,000 to 200,000 clones, roughly four fifths seen once. These data come from a study of cytomegalovirus exposure and HLA in healthy donors. Regarding the study as a whole: In an earlier analysis, productive rearrangement rates for most beta V segments clustered near 90% or 30%. High sensitivity and specificity were reportedly achieved when the classifier diagnosed cytomegalovirus status. In a later analysis, CMV-associated beta chains were mostly HLA-associated, it appeared.

Donors showed nominal health when sampled, although they likely had unrecorded immune exposures. Per the germline V gene, CDR1 is MNHNS and CDR2 is SASEGT. V lost 7 bases and J lost 3; bases outside the gene matches: 6. The CDR3 is 14 residues long. The chain combines TRBV6-1 with TRBJ2-4, with 7 bases aligning to TRBD1. The sequenced sample was PBMCs. The sequence was obtained from a man aged 18 to 35 in good health and CMV-seronegative. The DNA of the CDR3 is TGTGCCAGCACTGAGGGGGCAGACAAAAACATTCAGTACTTC. Residues: CASTEGADKNIQYF.